This TCR beta chain appears in the sequencing data of a study of T cell repertoires in cytomegalovirus infection. Overall study: Selection of CMV epitopes for the study included recently identified HLA-C-restricted and well-studied HLA-B-restricted ones. Carrying CMV and the relevant HLA type showed in public TCR beta signatures. Findings and limits, study-wide: The cumulative frequency of public TCR beta families distinguished individuals who carried CMV together with the relevant HLA. The ex vivo response was dominated by HLA-C-restricted CMV-specific TCR beta clonotypes.

As for this clonotype: Its matching antigen is unknown.

TCRdb called the reads again in MiXCR, with one record for every CDR3 protein. The sample gives some 110,000 distinct CDR3 sequences, about 32% of which show up once; around three fifths is in the top ten. The material was CD8+ T cells from cultured PBMCs, obtained from culture after CMV antigen stimulation. This clonotype was sampled from a human donor in good health (CMV status not recorded). Some clones in this sample may be carry-over from other donors' samples.

This chain's CDR3 is CASSLVGEVYTGELFF. CDR3 in DNA: TGTGCCAGCAGCTTGGTCGGGGAGGTATACACCGGGGAGCTGTTTTTT. The rearrangement joins TRBV5-4 to TRBJ2-2; maybe TRBD2 (6 bases). The CDR3 is 16 amino acids. The V end lost 0 bases, the J end lost 3 bases, and 12 bases lay between the germline ends. Germline CDR1 is SGHNT and CDR2 is YYREEE (reference sequence).